This TCR beta chain comes out of a study of shared clonotypes between healthy human individuals. Note on this clone: Its antigen is not known.

The CDR3 is 14 residues long. Germline V gene lookup returns CDR1 SGHKS and CDR2 YYEKEE (reference sequence). V was cut by 0 bases and J by 1 base, with 8 bases left in between. Sequencing used immunoSEQ multiplex PCR; TCRdb keeps in-frame clones, though not all of them. The sample has 660,000 or so clones, approximately 96% seen once. Points from the study as a whole: Tissue TCR repertoires likely differ from these blood-only repertoires. Since donors were few, the genetic and exposure-history diversity represented was limited.

Naivety among CD8 cells was defined by CD45RO negativity and positive CCR7 selection, thereby excluding terminally differentiated effector memory CD45RA+ cells. The rearrangement joins TRBV5-5 to TRBJ2-7; D gene ambiguous. The sequence was obtained from a young woman in good health. The sequenced material came from naive CD8+ T cells sorted from blood. CDR3 sequence: CASSLAIGSYEQYF. The CDR3 coding sequence is TGTGCCAGCAGCTTGGCCATAGGGTCCTACGAGCAGTACTTC.